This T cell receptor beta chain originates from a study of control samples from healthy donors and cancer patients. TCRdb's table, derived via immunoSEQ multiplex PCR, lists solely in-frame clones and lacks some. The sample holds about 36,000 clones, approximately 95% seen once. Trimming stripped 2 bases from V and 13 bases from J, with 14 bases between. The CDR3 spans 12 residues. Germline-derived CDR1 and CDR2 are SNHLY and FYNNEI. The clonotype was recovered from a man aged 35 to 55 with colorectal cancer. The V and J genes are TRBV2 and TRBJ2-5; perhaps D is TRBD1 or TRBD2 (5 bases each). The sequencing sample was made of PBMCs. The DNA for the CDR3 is TGTGCCAGCAGTGAACGGGGACCCCGAGGGTACTTC. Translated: CASSERGPRGYF.